A single sample is the source of the 32 T cell receptor beta chains below, sequenced in a study of T cell responses to AZD1222 COVID-19 vaccine. Sequenced by immunoSEQ multiplex PCR; TCRdb stores in-frame clones only, minus some. The table lists fewer than 250,000 clones, 93% of them singletons, with 1% in the top ten. The sample in question was peripheral blood, obtained on day 0 of MenACWY control vaccination. Receptors originate from an adult in good health.

This chain joins TRBV3-1 (or the pseudogene TRBV3-2) and TRBJ1-3, with D perhaps matching TRBD1 (5 bases). The CDR3 consists of 17 residues. From germline, CDR1 is LGHDT and CDR2 YNNKEL (reference sequence). V lost 4 bases to trimming and J lost 0 bases, with 16 bases between them. This chain's CDR3 is CASSLTPTGSSGNTIYF. The CDR3 bases are TGTGCCAGCAGCCTTACCCCAACAGGTAGCTCTGGAAACACCATATATTTT.

This clone was observed a few times. The same CDR3 also results from other DNA sequences found in this sample. This chain joins TRBV3-1 (or the pseudogene TRBV3-2) and TRBJ1-1; D remains unclear. There are 13 residues in the CDR3. V lost 2 bases, J lost 2 bases, and 6 bases lay in between. The germline V gene encodes CDR1 LGHDT and CDR2 YNNKEL (reference sequence). The CDR3 DNA reads as TGTGCCAGCAGCCAAAAGGGCAACACTGAAGCTTTCTTT. Protein product: CASSQKGNTEAFF.

The J gene is TRBJ1-2, the V gene TRBV30; D gene ambiguous. V shed 4 bases and J shed 0 bases, with 12 bases lying between them. The CDR3 length is 14 residues. The V gene's germline CDR1 is GTSNPN and CDR2 SVGIG (reference sequence). The CDR3 DNA follows: TGTGCCTGGACTCCGCCCCCAGCTAACTATGGCTACACCTTC. This encodes CAWTPPPANYGYTF. The variable domain in full, completed from reference TRBV30 and TRBJ1-2, reads SQTIHQWPATLVQPVGSPLSLECTVEGTSNPNLYWYRQAAGRGLQLLFYSVGIGQISSEVPQNLSASRPQDRQFILSSKKLLLSDSGFYLCAWTPPPANYGYTFGSGTRLTVV.

The V gene is TRBV5-4, the J gene TRBJ2-7, with a possible D match to TRBD2 (5 bases). Per the germline V gene, CDR1 is SGHNT and CDR2 is YYREEE (reference sequence). The CDR3 spans 14 residues. Trimming pared 2 bases from V and 0 bases from J, leaving 9 bases between. The CDR3 coding sequence is TGTGCCAGCAGCTTTGATAGCGCCTCCTACGAGCAGTACTTC. The encoded protein is CASSFDSASYEQYF.

The chain uses TRBV30 and TRBJ1-5; tentatively, D is TRBD1 (6 bases). With 2 bases removed from V and 7 bases from J, the gap between germline ends came to 18 bases. CDR1 GTSNPN and CDR2 SVGIG come from the germline V gene (reference sequence). The CDR3 is 15 residues long. The CDR3 spells CAWSLGAAGVQPQHF. The DNA for the CDR3 is TGTGCCTGGAGTTTGGGCGCGGCAGGGGTCCAGCCCCAGCATTTT.

This chain links TRBV14 with TRBJ2-3; no definite D call. Germline CDR1 is SGHDN and CDR2 is FVKESK. This CDR3 spans 12 amino acids. V gave up 1 base and J gave up 8 bases, with 7 bases separating them. The CDR3 coding sequence is TGTGCCAGCAGCCAAGGGGCAGGTACGCAGTATTTT. Translating it yields CASSQGAGTQYF. Variable domain in full (rest from reference TRBV14 and TRBJ2-3): EAGVTQFPSHSVIEKGQTVTLRCDPISGHDNLYWYRRVMGKEIKFLLHFVKESKQDESGMPNNRFLAERTGGTYSTLKVQPAELEDSGVYFCASSQGAGTQYFGPGTRLTVL.

The chain carries TRBV6-5 and TRBJ1-5; D is unresolved. The CDR3 extends over 15 amino acids. Germline V gene lookup returns CDR1 MNHEY and CDR2 SVGAGI. V was pared by 6 bases and J by 0 bases, with 12 bases between. The CDR3 DNA sequence: TGTGCCAGCAGCCTGGGGTTCGGTAGCAATCAGCCCCAGCATTTT. Amino acids: CASSLGFGSNQPQHF.

V usage is TRBV11-2 and J usage is TRBJ1-2; TRBD1 might be the D (5 bases). The germline gives CDR1 SGHAT, CDR2 FQNNGV. The CDR3 length is 14 residues. V was clipped by 1 base and J by 4 bases, with 10 bases between them. The DNA of the CDR3 is TGTGCCAGCAGCTTAGTTCCAGGGCCCTATGGCTACACCTTC. Its translation is CASSLVPGPYGYTF.

As concerns this clone: This CDR3 is also generated by other DNA sequences in the sample. This chain joins TRBV3-1 (or the pseudogene TRBV3-2) and TRBJ2-3; D not certain. The CDR3 runs 13 residues. The V gene lost 4 bases and the J gene lost 1 base, with 6 bases spanning the gap. CDR1 is LGHDT, CDR2 YNNKEL, per germline (reference sequence). The DNA of the CDR3 is TGTGCCAGCAGCCGTCGGGGCACAGATACGCAGTATTTT. It specifies CASSRRGTDTQYF.

The chain combines TRBV19 with TRBJ2-1; 7 bases line up with TRBD2. Germline assignment: CDR1 LNHDA and CDR2 SQIVND (reference sequence). The CDR3 extends over 16 amino acids. Trimming removed 5 bases from V and 3 bases from J; junction bases left unmatched: 10. CDR3 nucleotide sequence: TGTGCCAGTAGTGCATCCGGGACTATACTCTACAATGAGCAGTTCTTC. Translation gives CASSASGTILYNEQFF.

This chain joins TRBV4-2 and TRBJ2-1, with TRBD2 identical over 8 bases. V shed 4 bases and J 7 bases; nucleotides not matched to a gene: 12. CDR3 length: 16 amino acids. Germline-derived CDR1 and CDR2 are LGHNA and YNFKEQ. CDR3 nucleotides: TGTGCCAGCAGCCTTAGTTTGGCGGGGGGTAATAATGAGCAGTTCTTC. Its translation is CASSLSLAGGNNEQFF.

V gene TRBV20-1 combines with J gene TRBJ1-1; no clear D gene. CDR3 length equals 15 residues. Germline V gene sequence: CDR1 DFQATT, CDR2 SNEGSKA (reference sequence). V lost 6 bases, J lost 4 bases, and 21 bases lay in between. DNA for the CDR3: TGCAGTGCGAGTCCTATCAGAGGGCGTGCCACTGAAGCTTTCTTT. Translated: CSASPIRGRATEAFF.

V gene TRBV19 combines with J gene TRBJ1-6; D not resolved. The CDR3 runs to 14 residues. V was cut by 5 bases and J by 5 bases, with 10 bases left in between. In germline, CDR1 is LNHDA, CDR2 SQIVND (reference sequence). This chain's CDR3 is CASSPGLNNSPLHF. CDR3 DNA sequence: TGTGCCAGTAGTCCGGGCCTAAATAATTCACCCCTCCACTTT.

This clone was found once. The J gene is TRBJ1-6, the V gene TRBV5-4; the match to TRBD1 covers 8 bases. CDR1 and CDR2 from the germline V gene are SGHNT and YYREEE (reference sequence). The J segment lost 9 bases and the V segment lost 3 bases, leaving 5 bases of the junction unmatched. This CDR3 is 14 amino acids long. CDR3 DNA: TGTGCCAGCAGCTGGGACAGGCGAAGTTCACCCCTCCACTTT. This sequence encodes CASSWDRRSSPLHF.

The chain has TRBV3-1 (or the pseudogene TRBV3-2) and TRBJ2-3, with 9 bases matching TRBD1. The CDR3 runs 15 residues. Per germline, CDR1 LGHDT and CDR2 YNNKEL (reference sequence). The V and J ends lost 4 bases and 2 bases, in that order; junction bases with no gene match: 4. The CDR3: CASSRQGELTDTQYF. CDR3 coding DNA: TGTGCCAGCAGCCGACAGGGGGAACTCACAGATACGCAGTATTTT.

This rearrangement joins TRBV3-1 (or the pseudogene TRBV3-2) to TRBJ1-1, with 9 bases matching TRBD1. The CDR3 has 16 amino acids. Germline assignment: CDR1 LGHDT and CDR2 YNNKEL (reference sequence). Trimming at V came to 4 bases and at J to 1 base, leaving 7 bases not matched to a gene. The CDR3 spells CASSRTGTGRNTEAFF. In nucleotides, the CDR3 is TGTGCCAGCAGCCGTACCGGGACAGGGCGGAACACTGAAGCTTTCTTT.

This clone was counted a single time. The chain recombines TRBV6-6 with TRBJ2-7; perhaps TRBD2 as D (5 bases). With 0 bases removed from V and 3 bases from J, the gap between germline ends came to 6 bases. Germline lookup yields CDR1 MNHNY and CDR2 SVGAGI (reference sequence). The CDR3 extends over 13 amino acids. The CDR3 loop is CASSYSGVYEQYF. The CDR3 DNA is TGTGCCAGCAGTTACTCGGGAGTCTACGAGCAGTACTTC.

This sequence joins TRBV4-1 and TRBJ2-1; D is undetermined. In germline, CDR1 is MGHRA, CDR2 YSYEKL. The CDR3 sequence is 14 residues long. Between the trimmed V and J ends, which lost 4 bases and 7 bases, there was a span of 14 bases. CDR3: CASSPPNRYNEQFF. The CDR3 DNA reads as TGCGCCAGCAGCCCGCCCAACCGTTATAATGAGCAGTTCTTC.

Here the CDR3 DNA reads TGTGCCAGCAGCTTAGCCAGGGGGCTGAATACGCAGTATTTT. The encoded protein is CASSLARGLNTQYF. The J gene is TRBJ2-3, the V gene TRBV13; 8 nucleotides align to TRBD1. V shed 1 base, J shed 7 bases, and the junction held 4 bases outside the gene matches. The CDR3 totals 14 residues. CDR1 is PRHDT, CDR2 FYEKMQ, per germline (reference sequence). Full variable domain (missing parts from reference TRBV13 and TRBJ2-3): AAGVIQSPRHLIKEKRETATLKCYPIPRHDTVYWYQQGPGQDPQFLISFYEKMQSDKGSIPDRFSAQQFSDYHSELNMSSLELGDSALYFCASSLARGLNTQYFGPGTRLTVL.

The CDR3 loop reads CASSLDVIGNEQFF. CDR3 in DNA: TGCGCCAGCAGCTTGGATGTTATAGGGAATGAGCAGTTCTTC. The J gene is TRBJ2-1, the V gene TRBV5-1; no clear D. Germline-derived CDR1 and CDR2 are SGHRS and YFSETQ. Trimming shortened V by 0 bases and J by 7 bases, and 11 bases separated the two germline ends. CDR3 length: 14 amino acids.

This chain uses TRBV6-5 with TRBJ1-2; the match to TRBD1 covers 10 bases. Germline values: CDR1 MNHEY, CDR2 SVGAGI. The CDR3 spans 14 residues. V lost 6 bases and J lost 4; bases outside the gene matches: 5. The CDR3 region has the DNA TGTGCCAGCAGGAGGGACAGGGGCGGCTATGGCTACACCTTC. It encodes CASRRDRGGYGYTF.

This chain links TRBV28 with TRBJ1-2; D remains ambiguous. Trimming cost V 3 bases and J 5 bases, with 7 bases left between them. The CDR3 totals 12 residues. From germline, CDR1 is MDHEN and CDR2 SYDVKM. The CDR3 DNA reads as TGTGCCAGCAGTTTCCAGGAATATGGCTACACCTTC. It yields the protein CASSFQEYGYTF.

The genes are TRBV28 and TRBJ1-2; 10 bases line up with TRBD1. CDR1 and CDR2 from the germline V gene are MDHEN and SYDVKM. The V gene end was trimmed by 4 bases and the J gene end by 4 bases; junction bases not matched to a gene: 6. This CDR3 is 15 amino acids long. The chain's CDR3 is CASSWSTGGIYGYTF. The CDR3 region has the DNA TGTGCCAGCAGTTGGTCGACAGGGGGCATCTATGGCTACACCTTC.

This clone was detected only a few times. This chain links TRBV5-1 with TRBJ2-2; 8 nucleotides align to TRBD1. Germline V gives CDR1 SGHRS, CDR2 YFSETQ. The CDR3 sequence is 15 residues long. Germline trimming cut 0 bases from V and 7 bases from J; bases unmatched to any gene: 5. CDR3 bases: TGCGCCAGCAGCTTGGACCAGGGGGCTGGCGGGGAGCTGTTTTTT. This codes for CASSLDQGAGGELFF. The full variable domain, completed using reference TRBV5-1 and TRBJ2-2, is KAGVTQTPRYLIKTRGQQVTLSCSPISGHRSVSWYQQTPGQGLQFLFEYFSETQRNKGNFPGRFSGRQFSNSRSEMNVSTLELGDSALYLCASSLDQGAGGELFFGEGSRLTVL.

This chain connects TRBV5-1 to TRBJ2-1; D possibly corresponds to TRBD2 (6 bases). The germline gives CDR1 SGHRS, CDR2 YFSETQ. The CDR3 runs to 16 residues. V lost 0 bases and J 3 bases, leaving 13 bases between the germline ends. DNA of the CDR3: TGCGCCAGCAGCTTGGAAGTCGCGGGGAACTACAATGAGCAGTTCTTC. This codes for CASSLEVAGNYNEQFF.

This clone was seen only once. The CDR3 sequence is CASSRGGTGSYEQYF. CDR3 coding DNA: TGTGCCAGCAGCCGAGGCGGGACAGGATCCTACGAGCAGTACTTC. This chain links TRBV13 with TRBJ2-7; 8 bases agree with TRBD1. The length of the CDR3 is 15 residues. The germline gives CDR1 PRHDT, CDR2 FYEKMQ (reference sequence). The J segment lost 1 base and the V segment lost 5 bases, leaving 7 bases of the junction unmatched.

The V call is TRBV7-3, the J call TRBJ2-1; D ambiguous. The V gene lost 0 bases and the J gene lost 8 bases, with 14 bases spanning the gap. Germline CDR1 reads SGHTA; CDR2 reads FQGTGA. This CDR3 is built from 15 residues. Here the CDR3 reads CASSLTGRSRHEQFF. The CDR3 coding sequence is TGTGCCAGCAGCTTAACCGGCCGCTCGAGGCATGAGCAGTTCTTC.

The chain couples TRBV7-8 to TRBJ2-3, with D perhaps TRBD1 or TRBD2 (5 bases each). Trimming shortened V by 5 bases and J by 0 bases, and 12 bases separated the two germline ends. The germline gives CDR1 SGHVS, CDR2 FQNEAQ. The CDR3 loop spans 15 amino acids. Here the CDR3 reads CASSERWDSTDTQYF. The CDR3 DNA reads TGTGCCAGCAGCGAACGATGGGACAGCACAGATACGCAGTATTTT.

The chain uses TRBV11-3 and TRBJ1-1; TRBD1 matches at 7 bases. J lost 2 bases, V lost 4 bases, and 7 bases had no gene match. This CDR3 region has 15 residues. The germline CDR1 and CDR2 sequences are SGHNT and YENEEA. CDR3 nucleotide sequence: TGTGCCAGCAGCTCAGCCGGGACAGCCAACACTGAAGCTTTCTTT. It yields the protein CASSSAGTANTEAFF.

This clone was recorded once. The chain recombines TRBV25-1 with TRBJ2-1; TRBD1 agrees at 9 bases. This CDR3 is 16 amino acids long. V gave up 4 bases and J gave up 2 bases; unmatched junction bases: 6. Germline V gene data show CDR1 as MGHDK and CDR2 as SYGVNS. CDR3 nucleotides: TGTGCCAGCAGTGTAGCCGGGACAGGGACCTACAATGAGCAGTTCTTC. Its protein is CASSVAGTGTYNEQFF.

The chain has TRBV7-8 and TRBJ2-5; tentative D call: TRBD2 (5 bases). CDR1 SGHVS and CDR2 FQNEAQ come from the germline V gene. The V end lost 5 bases, the J end lost 1 base, and 11 bases lay between the germline ends. The CDR3 is 14 residues long. The CDR3 DNA reads as TGTGCCAGCAGCCGAGTAGCGTCCCAAGAGACCCAGTACTTC. It translates to CASSRVASQETQYF.

This clone has a single count. The chain uses TRBV12-3 or TRBV12-4 and TRBJ1-1; tentative D call: TRBD1 (6 bases). This CDR3 region has 12 residues. V lost 7 bases to trimming and J lost 6 bases, with 12 bases between them. DNA of the CDR3: TGTGCCAGCACGTCAGGGGCGGCTGAAGCTTTCTTT. Residues: CASTSGAAEAFF.